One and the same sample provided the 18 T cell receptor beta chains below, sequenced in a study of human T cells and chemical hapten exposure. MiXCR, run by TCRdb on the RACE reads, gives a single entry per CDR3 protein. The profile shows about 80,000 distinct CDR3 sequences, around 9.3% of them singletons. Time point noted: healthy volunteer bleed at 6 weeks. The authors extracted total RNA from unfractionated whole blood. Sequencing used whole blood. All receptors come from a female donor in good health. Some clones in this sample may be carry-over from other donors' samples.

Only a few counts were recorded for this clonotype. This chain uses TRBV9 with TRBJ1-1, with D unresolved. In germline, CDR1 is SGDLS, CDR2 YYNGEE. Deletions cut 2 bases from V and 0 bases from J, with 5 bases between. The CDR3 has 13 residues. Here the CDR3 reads CASSVSVNTEAFF. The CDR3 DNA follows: TGTGCCAGCAGCGTGTCTGTGAACACTGAAGCTTTCTTT.

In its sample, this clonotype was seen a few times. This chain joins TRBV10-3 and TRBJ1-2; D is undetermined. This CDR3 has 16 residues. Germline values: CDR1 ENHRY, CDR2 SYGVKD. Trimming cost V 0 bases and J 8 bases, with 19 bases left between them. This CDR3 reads CAISESRIQRLDGYTF. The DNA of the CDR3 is TGTGCCATCAGTGAGTCCAGGATCCAACGTCTCGACGGCTACACCTTC.

CDR3 DNA: TGTGCCAGCAGTACCTCACGAGCGAGGCCCCTACTAGCTGGCTACACCTTC. Translated, it gives CASSTSRARPLLAGYTF. The chain links TRBV27 to TRBJ1-2, with D unresolved. The germline CDR1 and CDR2 sequences are MNHEY and SMNVEV (reference sequence). This CDR3 contains 17 residues. V was shortened by 5 bases and J by 7 bases, with 26 bases between the two germline ends.

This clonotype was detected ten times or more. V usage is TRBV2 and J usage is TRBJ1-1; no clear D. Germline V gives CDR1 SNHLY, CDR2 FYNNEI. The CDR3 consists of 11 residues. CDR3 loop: CGEGPGTEAFF. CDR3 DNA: TGTGGCGAAGGTCCGGGGACTGAAGCTTTCTTT. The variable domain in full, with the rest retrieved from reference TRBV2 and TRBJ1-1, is EPEVTQTPSHQVTQMGQEVILRCVPISNHLYFYWYRQILGQKVEFLVSFYNNEISEKSEIFDDQFSVERPDGSNFTLKIRSTKLEDSAMYFCGEGPGTEAFFGQGTRLTVV.

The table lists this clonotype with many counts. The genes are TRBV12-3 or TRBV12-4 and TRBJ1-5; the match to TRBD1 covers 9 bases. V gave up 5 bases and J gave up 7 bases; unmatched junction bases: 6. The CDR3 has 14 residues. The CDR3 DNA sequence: TGTGCCAGCAGTCCGACAGGGGGTGGCCAGCCCCAGCATTTT. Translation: CASSPTGGGQPQHF.

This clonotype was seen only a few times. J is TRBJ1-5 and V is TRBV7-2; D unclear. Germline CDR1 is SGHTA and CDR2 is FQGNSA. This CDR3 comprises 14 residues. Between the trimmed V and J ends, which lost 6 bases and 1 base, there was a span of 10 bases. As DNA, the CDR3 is TGTGCCAGCAGGGGCCCCTTGAGCAATCAGCCCCAGCATTTT. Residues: CASRGPLSNQPQHF.

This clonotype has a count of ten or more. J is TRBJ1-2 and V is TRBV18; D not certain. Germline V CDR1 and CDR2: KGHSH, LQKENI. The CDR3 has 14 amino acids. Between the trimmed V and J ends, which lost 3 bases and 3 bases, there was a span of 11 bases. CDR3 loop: CASSPPDHYYGYTF. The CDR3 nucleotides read TGTGCCAGCTCACCCCCGGACCATTACTATGGCTACACCTTC.

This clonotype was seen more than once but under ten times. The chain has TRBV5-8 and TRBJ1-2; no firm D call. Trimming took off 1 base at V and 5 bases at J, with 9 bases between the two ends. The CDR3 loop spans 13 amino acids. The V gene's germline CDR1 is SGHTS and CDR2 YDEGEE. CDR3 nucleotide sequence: TGTGCCAGCAGCTTGCAACAGATTTATGGCTACACCTTC. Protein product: CASSLQQIYGYTF.

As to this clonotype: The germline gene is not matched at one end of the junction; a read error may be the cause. As DNA, the CDR3 is TGTGCCAGCAGCTTAGGGTTGAGTAATTCACCCCTCCACTTT. As protein: CASSLGLSNSPLHF. This chain joins TRBV12-3 or TRBV12-4 and TRBJ1-6, with D hard to call. The CDR3 runs 14 residues.

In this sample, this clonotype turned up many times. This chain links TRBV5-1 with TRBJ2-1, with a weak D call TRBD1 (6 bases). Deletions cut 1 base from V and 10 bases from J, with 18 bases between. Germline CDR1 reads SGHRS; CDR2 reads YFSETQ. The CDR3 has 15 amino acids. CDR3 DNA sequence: TGCGCCAGCAGCTTGAAGAACAGGGAGCTCGGCGAGCAGTTCTTC. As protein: CASSLKNRELGEQFF.

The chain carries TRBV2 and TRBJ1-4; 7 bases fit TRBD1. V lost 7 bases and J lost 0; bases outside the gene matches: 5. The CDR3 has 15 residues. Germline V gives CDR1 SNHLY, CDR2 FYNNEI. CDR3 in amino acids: CASTDRVATNEKLFF. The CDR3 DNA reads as TGTGCCAGCACCGACAGGGTCGCAACTAATGAAAAACTGTTTTTT.

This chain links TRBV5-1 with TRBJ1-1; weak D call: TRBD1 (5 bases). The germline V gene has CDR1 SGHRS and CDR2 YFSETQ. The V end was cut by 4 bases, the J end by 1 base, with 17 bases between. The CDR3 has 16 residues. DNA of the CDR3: TGCGCCAGCAGCCCCGACAGACAGACGCCGAACACTGAAGCTTTCTTT. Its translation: CASSPDRQTPNTEAFF. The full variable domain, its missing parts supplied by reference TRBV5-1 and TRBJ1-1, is KAGVTQTPRYLIKTRGQQVTLSCSPISGHRSVSWYQQTPGQGLQFLFEYFSETQRNKGNFPGRFSGRQFSNSRSEMNVSTLELGDSALYLCASSPDRQTPNTEAFFGQGTRLTVV.

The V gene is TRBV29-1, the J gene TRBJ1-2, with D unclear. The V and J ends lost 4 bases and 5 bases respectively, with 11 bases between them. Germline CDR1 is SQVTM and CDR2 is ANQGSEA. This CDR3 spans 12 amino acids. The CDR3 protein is CSVVAAEYGYTF. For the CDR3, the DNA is TGCAGCGTTGTCGCGGCCGAGTATGGCTACACCTTC.

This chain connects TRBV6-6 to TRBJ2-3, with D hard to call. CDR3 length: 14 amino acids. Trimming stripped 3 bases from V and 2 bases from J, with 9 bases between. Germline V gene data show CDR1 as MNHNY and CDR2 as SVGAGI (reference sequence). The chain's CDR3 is CASSYELLTDTQYF. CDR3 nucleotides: TGTGCCAGCAGTTATGAACTCCTCACAGATACGCAGTATTTT.

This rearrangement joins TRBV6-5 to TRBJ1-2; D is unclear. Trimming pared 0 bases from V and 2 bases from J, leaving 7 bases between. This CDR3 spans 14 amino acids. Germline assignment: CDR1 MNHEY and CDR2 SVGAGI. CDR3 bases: TGTGCCAGCAGTTACTCCGACCAGAACTATGGCTACACCTTC. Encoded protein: CASSYSDQNYGYTF.

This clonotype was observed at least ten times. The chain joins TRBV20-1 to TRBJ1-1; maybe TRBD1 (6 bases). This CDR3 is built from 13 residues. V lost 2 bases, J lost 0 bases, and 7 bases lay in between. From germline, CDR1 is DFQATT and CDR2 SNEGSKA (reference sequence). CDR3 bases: TGCAGTGCTAGAAGGGACATGAACACTGAAGCTTTCTTT. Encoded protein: CSARRDMNTEAFF.

The CDR3 DNA is TGCGCCAGCAGTGAGAAGGGTAGGATTACGAACACTGAAGCTTTCTTT. Translated, it gives CASSEKGRITNTEAFF. The rearrangement uses TRBV10-2 and TRBJ1-1; D unclear. This CDR3 has 16 amino acids. Deletions cut 2 bases from V and 1 base from J, with 14 bases between. The germline V gene encodes CDR1 WSHSY and CDR2 SAAADI.

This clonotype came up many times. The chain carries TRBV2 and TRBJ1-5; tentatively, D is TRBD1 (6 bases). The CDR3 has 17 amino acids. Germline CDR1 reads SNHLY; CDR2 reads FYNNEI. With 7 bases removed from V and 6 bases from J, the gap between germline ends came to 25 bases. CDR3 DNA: TGTGCCAGCACACAAACCCGGACAGCTGGGGGCGGTCAGCCCCAGCATTTT. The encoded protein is CASTQTRTAGGGQPQHF. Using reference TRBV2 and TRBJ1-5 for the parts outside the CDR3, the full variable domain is EPEVTQTPSHQVTQMGQEVILRCVPISNHLYFYWYRQILGQKVEFLVSFYNNEISEKSEIFDDQFSVERPDGSNFTLKIRSTKLEDSAMYFCASTQTRTAGGGQPQHFGDGTRLSIL.